Shown below are 25 T cell receptor beta chains from a single sample sequenced in a study of Tregs in tolerant kidney transplant recipients. Assay used: immunoSEQ multiplex PCR; TCRdb lists only in-frame clones, some missing. Recorded for this sample: over 45,000 clones. Specimen: CD4+ T cells from blood, collected before the transplant. The receptor set was obtained from a human donor who received a combined kidney and bone marrow transplant.

About this clone itself: The CDR3 is cut off 3 residues early in the read; its end comes from the germline J gene. V gene TRBV7-3 combines with J gene TRBJ1-1; a possible D gene is TRBD1 (5 bases). The V and J ends lost 3 bases and 5 bases respectively, with 10 bases between them. The CDR3 loop spans 13 amino acids. The germline V gene encodes CDR1 SGHTA and CDR2 FQGTGA. The part of the CDR3 DNA that was read is TGTGCCAGCAGCTTGGGGGGGGTAACTGAA. Its translation is CASSLGGVTE. The entire CDR3 is CASSLGGVTEAFF.

Regarding this clone: Read sequence stops 3 residues before the CDR3 end, and the germline J gene provides the missing end. This CDR3 is also generated by other DNA sequences in the sample. This rearrangement joins TRBV18 to TRBJ1-5; no clear D. The CDR3 sequence is 15 residues long. Trimming removed 2 bases at V and 0 bases at J, with 8 bases between. CDR1 and CDR2 (germline): KGHSH, LQKENI. CDR3 bases read: TGTGCCAGCTCACCAAGCGCTGGTAGCAATCAGCCC. This sequence encodes CASSPSAGSNQP. The entire CDR3 sequence reads CASSPSAGSNQPQHF.

About this clone: Read sequence stops 3 residues before the CDR3 end, and the germline J gene provides the missing end. V is TRBV14 and J is TRBJ2-5, with a weak D call TRBD1 (5 bases). Germline V CDR1 and CDR2: SGHDN, FVKESK. The CDR3 consists of 16 residues. V lost 4 bases and J lost 2, with 17 bases in between. Here the CDR3 reads CASSPPLLRGQETQYF. The sequenced CDR3 bases are TGTGCCAGCAGCCCCCCTTTACTAAGGGGTCAAGAGACC.

This chain's CDR3 is CASTPSGHSSTDTQYF. Partial CDR3 DNA: TGTGCCAGTACCCCTAGTGGACACTCCAGCACAGATACG. J is TRBJ2-3 and V is TRBV19, with a weak D call TRBD1 (5 bases). The read ends 3 residues shy of where the CDR3 ends; the end is completed using the germline J gene. V lost 7 bases, J lost 0 bases, and 17 bases lay in between. Germline V lookup: CDR1 LNHDA, CDR2 SQIVND (reference sequence). The CDR3 consists of 16 residues.

For this clone: The missing CDR3 end, 3 residues past where the read stops, is filled in from the germline J gene. The chain links TRBV29-1 to TRBJ2-7, with TRBD2 identical over 7 bases. This CDR3 contains 13 residues. Trimming at V came to 4 bases and at J to 5 bases, leaving 8 bases not matched to a gene. CDR1 is SQVTM and CDR2 is ANQGSEA in the germline V gene. The CDR3 bases that were read are TGCAGCGTTGGAGGACTAGTCCGCAACGAG. Its protein is CSVGGLVRNE. The complete CDR3 sequence is CSVGGLVRNEQYF.

A word on this clone: The read halts 3 residues ahead of the CDR3 end, with the missing end drawn from the germline J gene. The J gene is TRBJ1-5, the V gene TRBV20-1; no firm D call. CDR1 and CDR2 (germline): DFQATT, SNEGSKA (reference sequence). The CDR3 has 12 amino acids. The V end lost 2 bases, the J end lost 6 bases, and 8 bases lay between the germline ends. CDR3 DNA (partial): TGCAGTGCTAGAACGTCCGGTCAGCCC. Encoded protein: CSARTSGQP. The CDR3 reads in full as CSARTSGQPQHF.

As concerns this clone: The CDR3 goes on 3 residues after the read ends, and that part is filled in from the germline J gene. The V and J genes are TRBV5-1 and TRBJ1-2, with 8 bases aligning to TRBD1. CDR3 size: 17 residues. CDR1 SGHRS and CDR2 YFSETQ come from the germline V gene. The sequenced CDR3 bases are TGCGCCAGCAGCGGGGGGCGACAGGGGACGACGCAAAAAAAC. Its translation: CASSGGRQGTTQKN. The full CDR3 protein is CASSGGRQGTTQKNYTF.

Of note for this clone: The read comes to an end 3 residues before the CDR3 does, leaving the germline J gene to fill in the end. This chain links TRBV19 with TRBJ1-2; 7 bases line up with TRBD1. Trimming removed 7 bases from V and 3 bases from J; junction bases left unmatched: 5. Germline V gene lookup returns CDR1 LNHDA and CDR2 SQIVND (reference sequence). This CDR3 comprises 13 residues. This CDR3 is CASNDDRDYGYTF. The CDR3 DNA, read in part, is TGTGCCAGTAATGACGACAGGGACTATGGC.

Concerning this clone itself: With the read ending 3 residues before the CDR3 end, the germline J gene is used to fill in that end. The chain uses TRBV5-1 and TRBJ2-2; possible D gene TRBD2, 6 bases. Trimming left V 4 bases short and J 6 bases short, with 16 bases between. Germline CDR1 and CDR2: SGHRS and YFSETQ. The CDR3 contains 15 residues. The CDR3 protein is CASSPTSSSAGELFF. CDR3 DNA (partial): TGCGCCAGCAGCCCTACTAGCTCCAGCGCCGGGGAG.

In regard to this clone: Other nucleotide sequences from this sample produce the same CDR3. Here the CDR3 reads CASRPTGYNSPLHF. CDR3 bases read: TGTGCCAGCAGGCCGACAGGTTATAATTCACCC. This chain links TRBV7-2 with TRBJ1-6; a possible D gene is TRBD1 (6 bases). The read is 3 residues too short to cover the CDR3 end, so that end is filled in from the germline J gene. V lost 6 bases and J lost 4, with 10 bases in between. Germline values: CDR1 SGHTA, CDR2 FQGNSA. The CDR3 has 14 amino acids.

As to this clone: The CDR3 is cut off 3 residues early in the read; its end comes from the germline J gene. The chain has TRBV5-1 and TRBJ1-4; unclear D gene. Germline V gene sequence: CDR1 SGHRS, CDR2 YFSETQ. V dropped 0 bases and J dropped 3 bases, with 9 bases sitting between them. The CDR3 runs 15 residues. Incomplete CDR3 DNA: TGCGCCAGCAGCTTGGATGGGCAGCCTAATGAAAAA. It yields the protein CASSLDGQPNEK. The CDR3, in full, reads CASSLDGQPNEKLFF.

CDR3 bases read: TGTGCCAGCTCACCATCCGAGACAACCGGGGAG. This codes for CASSPSETTGE. In full, the CDR3 is CASSPSETTGELFF. This chain connects TRBV18 to TRBJ2-2; no definite D call. Read sequence stops 3 residues before the CDR3 end, and the germline J gene provides the missing end. The CDR3 contains 14 residues. The germline V gene has CDR1 KGHSH and CDR2 LQKENI. The V end was cut by 2 bases, the J end by 5 bases, with 9 bases between.

Comment on this clone: Read coverage stops 3 residues before the CDR3 terminus; the germline J gene supplies the remainder. This chain joins TRBV7-8 and TRBJ2-7; 7 bases line up with TRBD1. V was clipped by 5 bases and J by 0 bases; unmatched bases: 7. Germline V gives CDR1 SGHVS, CDR2 FQNEAQ. This CDR3 contains 15 residues. CDR3 DNA, as far as it was read: TGTGCCAGCAGCGCCCTCACAGGGGTCTCCTACGAG. Residues: CASSALTGVSYE. The entire CDR3 sequence reads CASSALTGVSYEQYF.

Worth noting for this clone: The read terminates 3 residues before the CDR3 end, so the remaining end is supplied by the germline J gene. The chain combines TRBV20-1 with TRBJ2-2; 7 nucleotides line up with TRBD2. The CDR3 contains 18 residues. V lost 5 bases and J lost 0; bases outside the gene matches: 15. CDR1 DFQATT and CDR2 SNEGSKA come from the germline V gene (reference sequence). The sequenced part of the CDR3 DNA is TGCAGTGCTCCCGCTCGGTTGAGCGGGGTAACGAACACCGGGGAG. Protein product: CSAPARLSGVTNTGE. The whole CDR3 protein is CSAPARLSGVTNTGELFF.

As for this clone: The read terminates 3 residues ahead of where the CDR3 ends, so the germline J gene completes it. J is TRBJ2-3 and V is TRBV2, with 7 bases identical to TRBD2. The CDR3 length is 15 residues. With 5 bases clipped from V and 2 bases from J, the junction kept 7 bases outside the gene matches. The V gene's germline CDR1 is SNHLY and CDR2 FYNNEI. CDR3 DNA (partial): TGTGCCAGCAGTTTCCCTAGCGGACTCACAGATACG. Its translation is CASSFPSGLTDT. The entire CDR3 reads CASSFPSGLTDTQYF.

CDR3 bases read: TGCAGCGTCCTAGACAGGGGTCTTTCCAATGAG. This codes for CSVLDRGLSNE. The full CDR3 reads CSVLDRGLSNEQFF. The J gene is TRBJ2-1, the V gene TRBV29-1, with TRBD1 matching 8 bases. The read terminates 3 residues ahead of where the CDR3 ends, so the germline J gene completes it. The CDR3 has 14 residues. Germline V lookup: CDR1 SQVTM, CDR2 ANQGSEA. The junction had 10 bases not matched to a gene; V was cut back by 6 bases and J by 6 bases.

With respect to this clone: The read ends 3 residues early relative to the CDR3; the germline J gene fills the gap. The V and J genes are TRBV19 and TRBJ2-3, with 9 bases aligning to TRBD2. Per the germline V gene, CDR1 is LNHDA and CDR2 is SQIVND (reference sequence). The V and J ends lost 4 bases and 0 bases, in that order; junction bases with no gene match: 8. The CDR3 contains 17 residues. CDR3 bases read: TGTGCCAGTAGTAGGGCAGCTAGCGGGGCTAGCACAGATACG. Protein sequence: CASSRAASGASTDT. The whole CDR3 reads CASSRAASGASTDTQYF.

As to this clone: The observed sequence ends 3 residues before the CDR3 terminus, with the missing tail filled in from the germline J gene. The gene calls are TRBV20-1 and TRBJ1-4; a possible D gene is TRBD1 (6 bases). The CDR3 has 14 amino acids. Germline CDR1 DFQATT, CDR2 SNEGSKA (reference sequence). V was cut by 0 bases and J by 7 bases, with 12 bases left in between. The CDR3 spells CSARDPTGGEKLFF. The part of the CDR3 DNA that was read is TGCAGTGCTAGAGATCCGACAGGAGGTGAAAAA.

Notes on this clone: Read data end 3 residues before the CDR3 end; the end is taken from the germline J gene. This chain links TRBV5-6 with TRBJ2-1; the D gene is possibly TRBD2 (5 bases). Germline-derived CDR1 and CDR2 are SGHDT and YYEEEE. V lost 2 bases, J lost 1 base, and 10 bases lay in between. CDR3 length: 15 residues. This CDR3 reads CASSFRRASYNEQFF. Partial CDR3 DNA: TGTGCCAGCAGCTTCAGGCGGGCTTCCTACAATGAG.

Regarding this clone: The read finishes 3 residues shy of the CDR3 end, and the germline J gene is used to complete it. This chain joins TRBV7-9 and TRBJ1-5; D is ambiguous. This CDR3 region has 12 residues. Germline V CDR1 and CDR2: SEHNR, FQNEAQ (reference sequence). V gave up 5 bases and J gave up 7 bases, with 9 bases separating them. Partial CDR3 DNA: TGTGCCAGCAGCCGCGGAGTGCAGCCC. It encodes CASSRGVQP. The whole CDR3 is CASSRGVQPQHF.

Of note for this clone: The missing CDR3 end, 3 residues past where the read stops, is filled in from the germline J gene. This chain joins TRBV30 and TRBJ2-6, with D possibly being TRBD1 (6 bases). V gave up 5 bases and J gave up 0 bases, with 14 bases separating them. This CDR3 is built from 16 residues. Germline V CDR1 and CDR2: GTSNPN, SVGIG (reference sequence). CDR3 DNA (partial): TGTGCCTGGCTGGGGGCACGGGGCTCTGGGGCCAACGTC. Amino acid sequence: CAWLGARGSGANV. The entire CDR3 is CAWLGARGSGANVLTF.

A word on this clone: The read comes to an end 3 residues before the CDR3 does, leaving the germline J gene to fill in the end. This rearrangement joins TRBV30 to TRBJ1-6; 8 bases match TRBD1. CDR1 and CDR2 from the germline V gene are GTSNPN and SVGIG (reference sequence). After removal of 4 bases from V and 8 bases from J, the junction contained 7 bases not matched to a gene. The CDR3 has 14 residues. The CDR3 here is CAWKVGQAHSPLHF. Incomplete CDR3 DNA: TGTGCCTGGAAGGTGGGACAGGCTCATTCACCC.

A remark on this clone: The read finishes 3 residues shy of the CDR3 end, and the germline J gene is used to complete it. The rearrangement joins TRBV6-2 or TRBV6-3 to TRBJ2-3; 7 bases are shared with TRBD2. V trimming: 4 bases; J trimming: 2 bases; junction bases outside the gene matches: 12. CDR1 MNHEY and CDR2 SVGEGT come from the germline V gene. The CDR3 sequence is 17 residues long. The CDR3 loop reads CASSSGRLAANTDTQYF. Incomplete CDR3 DNA: TGTGCCAGCAGTTCCGGCAGACTAGCAGCTAACACAGATACG.

Details on this clone: The read falls 3 residues short of the CDR3 end, and the missing part is taken from the germline J gene. The V gene is TRBV18, the J gene TRBJ1-4, with a weak D call TRBD1 (6 bases). The CDR3 length is 15 residues. Germline loops: CDR1 KGHSH, CDR2 LQKENI. V lost 2 bases and J lost 5, with 12 bases in between. This CDR3 is CASSPAWGRNEKLFF. The sequenced CDR3 bases are TGTGCCAGCTCACCAGCCTGGGGGCGGAATGAAAAA.

CDR3 bases read: TGTGCCAGCAGTGAAGCACGCAGGGGTGGGGACGAG. Translation gives CASSEARRGGDE. The CDR3 reads in full as CASSEARRGGDEQYF. The rearrangement joins TRBV6-1 to TRBJ2-7, with D maybe TRBD1 (6 bases). The observed sequence ends 3 residues before the CDR3 terminus, with the missing tail filled in from the germline J gene. Trimming pared 0 bases from V and 5 bases from J, leaving 14 bases between. The CDR3 is made up of 15 amino acids. Per germline, CDR1 MNHNS and CDR2 SASEGT.